This TCR beta chain was captured in a study of cytomegalovirus exposure and HLA in healthy donors. Turning to the study itself: It was reported in a later analysis that the same platform had been used for the 120 or so validation repertoires as for the 666 first-cohort repertoires.

TCRdb's copy holds only in-frame clones and misses some; the assay was immunoSEQ multiplex PCR. This sample has roughly 59,000 clones, with just under 95% found just once. The CDR3 runs 12 residues. Germline V gene data show CDR1 as GTSNPN and CDR2 as SVGIG (reference sequence). Trimming cost V 2 bases and J 14 bases, with 15 bases left between them. The chain has TRBV30 and TRBJ1-4; a weak D match, TRBD1 (5 bases). The sequence was obtained from a woman between 18 and 30 years old in good health and CMV-seropositive. Sequenced: PBMCs. In nucleotides, the CDR3 is TGTGCCTGGAGTTTGCGGCGGACATCGCTGTTTTTT. This encodes CAWSLRRTSLFF.